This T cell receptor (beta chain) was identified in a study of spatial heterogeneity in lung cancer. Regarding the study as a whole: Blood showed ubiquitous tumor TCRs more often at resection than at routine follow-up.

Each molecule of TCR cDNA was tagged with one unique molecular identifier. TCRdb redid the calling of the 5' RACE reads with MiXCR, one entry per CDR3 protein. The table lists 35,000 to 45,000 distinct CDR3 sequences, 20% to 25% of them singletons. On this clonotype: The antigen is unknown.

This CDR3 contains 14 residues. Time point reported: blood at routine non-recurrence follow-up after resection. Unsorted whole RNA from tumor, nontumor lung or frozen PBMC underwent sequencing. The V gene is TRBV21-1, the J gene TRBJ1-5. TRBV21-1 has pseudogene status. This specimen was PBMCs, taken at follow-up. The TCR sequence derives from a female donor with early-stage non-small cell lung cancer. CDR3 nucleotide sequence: TGTGCCAGCAGCACCTGGAGAGGAGATCAGCCCCAGCATTTT. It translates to CASSTWRGDQPQHF.